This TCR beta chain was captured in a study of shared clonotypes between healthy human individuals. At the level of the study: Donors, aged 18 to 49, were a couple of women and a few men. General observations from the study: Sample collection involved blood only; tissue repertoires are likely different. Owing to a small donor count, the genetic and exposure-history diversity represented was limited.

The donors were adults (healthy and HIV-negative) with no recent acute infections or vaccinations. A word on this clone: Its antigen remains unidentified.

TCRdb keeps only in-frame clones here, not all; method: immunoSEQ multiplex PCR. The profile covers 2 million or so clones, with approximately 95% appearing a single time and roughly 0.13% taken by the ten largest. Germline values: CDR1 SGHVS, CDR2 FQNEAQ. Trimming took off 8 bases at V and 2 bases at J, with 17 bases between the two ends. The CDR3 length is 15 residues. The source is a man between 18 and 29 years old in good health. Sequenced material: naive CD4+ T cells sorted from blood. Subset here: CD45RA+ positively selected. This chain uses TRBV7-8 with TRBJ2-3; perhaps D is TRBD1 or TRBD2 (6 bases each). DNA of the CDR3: TGTGCCAGCTGGGTCGGGGGCCTCCTCACAGATACGCAGTATTTT. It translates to CASWVGGLLTDTQYF.